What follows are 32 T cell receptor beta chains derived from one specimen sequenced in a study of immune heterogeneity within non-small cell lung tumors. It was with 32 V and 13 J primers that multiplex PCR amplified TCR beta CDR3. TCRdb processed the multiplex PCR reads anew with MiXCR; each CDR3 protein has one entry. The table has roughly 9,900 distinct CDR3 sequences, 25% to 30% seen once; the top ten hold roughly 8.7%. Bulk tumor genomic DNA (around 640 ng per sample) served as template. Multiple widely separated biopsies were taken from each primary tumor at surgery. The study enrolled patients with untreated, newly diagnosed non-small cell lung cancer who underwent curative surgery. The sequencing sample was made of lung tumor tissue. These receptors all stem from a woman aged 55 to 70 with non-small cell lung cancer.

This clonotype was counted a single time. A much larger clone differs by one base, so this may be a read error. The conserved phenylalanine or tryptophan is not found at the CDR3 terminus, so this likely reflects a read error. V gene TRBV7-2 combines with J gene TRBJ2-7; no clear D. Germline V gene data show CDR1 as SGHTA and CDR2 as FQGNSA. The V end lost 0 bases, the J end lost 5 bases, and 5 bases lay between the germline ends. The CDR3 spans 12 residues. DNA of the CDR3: TGTGCCAGCAGCTTAGCGGAGAACGAGCAGTACTTA. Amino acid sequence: CASSLAENEQYL.

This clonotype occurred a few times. The CDR3 loop is CSAPPGLADNEQFF. The CDR3 DNA is TGCAGTGCCCCCCCGGGGCTAGCGGACAATGAGCAGTTCTTC. V gene TRBV20-1 combines with J gene TRBJ2-1; 7 nucleotides agree with TRBD2. CDR1 DFQATT and CDR2 SNEGSKA come from the germline V gene (reference sequence). The CDR3 totals 14 residues. Trimming removed 6 bases from V and 5 bases from J; junction bases left unmatched: 10.

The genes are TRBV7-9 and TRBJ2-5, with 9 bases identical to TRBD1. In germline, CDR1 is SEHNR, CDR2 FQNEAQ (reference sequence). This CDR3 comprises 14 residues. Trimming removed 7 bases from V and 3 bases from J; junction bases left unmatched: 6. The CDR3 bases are TGTGCCAGCACCGGGACAGGGTCGAAAGAGACCCAGTACTTC. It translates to CASTGTGSKETQYF. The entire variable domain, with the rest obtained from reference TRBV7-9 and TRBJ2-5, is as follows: DTGVSQNPRHKITKRGQNVTFRCDPISEHNRLYWYRQTLGQGPEFLTYFQNEAQLEKSRLLSDRFSAERPKGSFSTLEIQRTEQGDSAMYLCASTGTGSKETQYFGPGTRLLVL.

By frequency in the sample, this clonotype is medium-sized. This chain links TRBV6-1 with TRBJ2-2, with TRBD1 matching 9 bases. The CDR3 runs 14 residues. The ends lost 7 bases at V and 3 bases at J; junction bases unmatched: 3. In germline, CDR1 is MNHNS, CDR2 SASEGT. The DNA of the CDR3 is TGTGCCAGCAATTGGGACAGGGACACCGGGGAGCTGTTTTTT. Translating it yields CASNWDRDTGELFF.

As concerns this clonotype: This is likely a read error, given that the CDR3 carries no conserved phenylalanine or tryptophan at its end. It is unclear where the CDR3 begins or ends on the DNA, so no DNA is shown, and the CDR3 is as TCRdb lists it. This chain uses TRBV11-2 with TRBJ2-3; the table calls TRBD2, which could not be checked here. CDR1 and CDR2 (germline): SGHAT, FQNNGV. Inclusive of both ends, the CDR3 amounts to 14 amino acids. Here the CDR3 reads CASRLDSYEQYFGP.

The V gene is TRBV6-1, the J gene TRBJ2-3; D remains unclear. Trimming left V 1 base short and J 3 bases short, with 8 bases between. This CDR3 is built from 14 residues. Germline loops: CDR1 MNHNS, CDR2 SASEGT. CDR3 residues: CASSEGTETDTQYF. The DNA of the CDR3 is TGTGCCAGCAGTGAAGGAACGGAGACAGATACGCAGTATTTT.

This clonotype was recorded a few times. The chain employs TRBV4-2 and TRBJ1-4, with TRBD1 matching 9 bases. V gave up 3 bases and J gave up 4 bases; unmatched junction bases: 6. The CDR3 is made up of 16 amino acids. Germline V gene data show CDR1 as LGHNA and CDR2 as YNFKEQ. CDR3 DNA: TGTGCCAGCAGCCAGTATGGGACAGGGCTTAATGAAAAACTGTTTTTT. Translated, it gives CASSQYGTGLNEKLFF.

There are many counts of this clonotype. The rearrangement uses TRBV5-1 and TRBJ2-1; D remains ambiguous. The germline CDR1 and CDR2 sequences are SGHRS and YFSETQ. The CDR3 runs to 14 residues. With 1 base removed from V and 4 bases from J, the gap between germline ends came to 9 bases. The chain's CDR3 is CASSLTDKYNEQFF. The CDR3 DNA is TGCGCCAGCAGCTTGACGGATAAGTACAATGAGCAGTTCTTC.

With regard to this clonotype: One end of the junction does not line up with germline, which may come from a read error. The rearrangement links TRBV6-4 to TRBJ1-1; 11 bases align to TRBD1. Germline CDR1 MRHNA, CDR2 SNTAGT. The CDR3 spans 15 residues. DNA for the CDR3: TGTGCCACCAGACCGGACAGGGGGCGCCGGACTGAAACTTTCTTT. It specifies CATRPDRGRRTETFF.

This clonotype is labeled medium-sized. DNA for the CDR3: TGTGCCAGCAGTGCGGATTTAGCGGGAGGGTCCTACGAGCAGTACTTC. Protein: CASSADLAGGSYEQYF. The chain employs TRBV6-1 and TRBJ2-7; 11 bases agree with TRBD2. The trim removed 4 bases at V and 1 base at J, leaving 6 bases unmatched. Germline V gene lookup returns CDR1 MNHNS and CDR2 SASEGT. The CDR3 sequence is 16 residues long.

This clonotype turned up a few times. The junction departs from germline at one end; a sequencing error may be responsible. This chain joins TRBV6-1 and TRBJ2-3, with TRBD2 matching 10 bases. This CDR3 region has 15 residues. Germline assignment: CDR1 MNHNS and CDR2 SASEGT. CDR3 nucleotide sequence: TGTGCCGGCAGTCCGCCGGGACTAGCGACAGATACGCAGTATTTT. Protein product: CAGSPPGLATDTQYF.

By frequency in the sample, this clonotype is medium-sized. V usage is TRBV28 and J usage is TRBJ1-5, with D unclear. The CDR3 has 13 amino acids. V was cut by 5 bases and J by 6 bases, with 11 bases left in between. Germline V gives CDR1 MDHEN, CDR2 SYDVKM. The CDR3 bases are TGTGCCAGCAGTAGGTTAGCAGGTCAGCCCCAGCATTTT. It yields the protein CASSRLAGQPQHF.

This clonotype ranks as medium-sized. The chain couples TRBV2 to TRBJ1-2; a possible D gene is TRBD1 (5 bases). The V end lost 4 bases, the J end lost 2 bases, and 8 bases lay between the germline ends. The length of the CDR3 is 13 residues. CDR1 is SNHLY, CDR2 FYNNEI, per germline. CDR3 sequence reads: CASSGAGNYGYTF. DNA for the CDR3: TGTGCCAGCAGTGGGGCAGGGAACTATGGCTACACCTTC.

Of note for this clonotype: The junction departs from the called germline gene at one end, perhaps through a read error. The CDR3 is CASRQDPTGGSGELFF. The CDR3, as DNA: TGCGCCAGCAGACAAGATCCCACAGGGGGGTCCGGGGAGCTGTTTTTT. The chain joins TRBV4-1 to TRBJ2-2; 8 bases are shared with TRBD1. This CDR3 is 16 amino acids long. CDR1 and CDR2 (germline): MGHRA, YSYEKL.

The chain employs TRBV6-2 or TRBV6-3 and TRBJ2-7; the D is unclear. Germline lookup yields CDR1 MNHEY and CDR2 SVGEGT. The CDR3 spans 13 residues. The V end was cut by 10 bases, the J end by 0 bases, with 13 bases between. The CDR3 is CATFSPSSYEQYF. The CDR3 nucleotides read TGTGCCACATTTTCTCCAAGCTCCTACGAGCAGTACTTC.

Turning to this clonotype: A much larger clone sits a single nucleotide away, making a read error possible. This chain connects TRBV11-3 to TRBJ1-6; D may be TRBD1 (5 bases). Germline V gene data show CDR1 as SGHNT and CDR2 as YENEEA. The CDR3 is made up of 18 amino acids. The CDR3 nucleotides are TGTGGCACCTGGTGGGGCAGCGCCCTTAGCTCCTATAATTCACCCCTCCACTTT. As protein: CGTWWGSALSSYNSPLHF. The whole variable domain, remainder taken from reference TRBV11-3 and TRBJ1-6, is EAGVVQSPRYKIIEKKQPVAFWCNPISGHNTLYWYLQNLGQGPELLIRYENEEAVDDSQLPKDRFSAERLKGVDSTLKIQPAELGDSAVYLCGTWWGSALSSYNSPLHFGNGTRLTVT.

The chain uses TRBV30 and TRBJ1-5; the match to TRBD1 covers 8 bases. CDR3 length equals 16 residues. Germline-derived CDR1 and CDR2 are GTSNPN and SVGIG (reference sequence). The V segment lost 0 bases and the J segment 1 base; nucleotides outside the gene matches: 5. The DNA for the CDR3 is TGTGCCTGGAGTGTACCCTGGACAGGGAGCAATCAGCCCCAGCATTTT. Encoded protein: CAWSVPWTGSNQPQHF.

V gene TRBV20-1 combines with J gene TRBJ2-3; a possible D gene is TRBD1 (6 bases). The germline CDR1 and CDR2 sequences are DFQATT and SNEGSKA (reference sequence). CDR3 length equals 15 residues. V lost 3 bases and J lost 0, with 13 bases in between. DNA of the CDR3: TGCAGTGCTAGCTCAGGGGACCTGAGCACAGATACGCAGTATTTT. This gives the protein CSASSGDLSTDTQYF.

The CDR3 reads CASSPQTGINQPQHF. CDR3 nucleotides: TGTGCCAGCAGCCCACAGACAGGAATCAATCAGCCCCAGCATTTT. V gene TRBV12-3 or TRBV12-4 combines with J gene TRBJ1-5, with D possibly TRBD1 on 6 matching bases. CDR3 length: 15 amino acids. V gave up 6 bases and J gave up 3 bases, with 15 bases separating them.

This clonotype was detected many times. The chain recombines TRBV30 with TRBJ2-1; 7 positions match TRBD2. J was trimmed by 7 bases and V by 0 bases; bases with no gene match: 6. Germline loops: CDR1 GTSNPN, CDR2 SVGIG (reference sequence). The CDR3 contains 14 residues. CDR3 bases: TGTGCCTGGAGTGTATGGGGACTAACAAATGAGCAGTTCTTC. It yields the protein CAWSVWGLTNEQFF.

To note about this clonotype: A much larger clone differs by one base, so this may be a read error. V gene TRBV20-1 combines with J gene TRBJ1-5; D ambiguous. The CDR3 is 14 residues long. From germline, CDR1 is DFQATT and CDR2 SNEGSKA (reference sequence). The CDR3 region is CSATRTVSNRPQHF. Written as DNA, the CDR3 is TGCAGTGCAACCAGGACCGTTAGCAATCGGCCCCAGCATTTT.

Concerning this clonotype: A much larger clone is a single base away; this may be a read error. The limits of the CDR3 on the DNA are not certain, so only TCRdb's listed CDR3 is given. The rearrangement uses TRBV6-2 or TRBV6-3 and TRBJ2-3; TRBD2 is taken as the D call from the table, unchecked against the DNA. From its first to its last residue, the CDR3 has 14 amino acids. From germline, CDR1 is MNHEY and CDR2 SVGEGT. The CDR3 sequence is CACSASGSTDTQYF.

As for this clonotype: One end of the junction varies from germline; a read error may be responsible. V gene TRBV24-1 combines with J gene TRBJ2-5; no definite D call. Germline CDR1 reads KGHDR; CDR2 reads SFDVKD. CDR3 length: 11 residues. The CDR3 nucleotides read TGTGCCACCGGTGACTTAGAGACCCAGTACTTC. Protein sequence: CATGDLETQYF.

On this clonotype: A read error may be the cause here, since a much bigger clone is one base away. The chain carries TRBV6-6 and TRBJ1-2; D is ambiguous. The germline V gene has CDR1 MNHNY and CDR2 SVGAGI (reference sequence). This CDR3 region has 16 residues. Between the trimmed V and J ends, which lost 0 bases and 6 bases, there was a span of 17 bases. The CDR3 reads CASSYSSLSMWHGYTF. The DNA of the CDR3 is TGTGCCAGCAGTTACTCGAGTTTAAGTATGTGGCATGGCTACACCTTC.

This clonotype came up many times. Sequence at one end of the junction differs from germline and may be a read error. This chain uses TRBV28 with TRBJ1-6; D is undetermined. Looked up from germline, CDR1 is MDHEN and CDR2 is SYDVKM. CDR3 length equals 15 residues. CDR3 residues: CASSTGPPVNSLLHF. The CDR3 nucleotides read TGTGCCAGCAGTACCGGACCGCCCGTTAATTCACTCCTCCACTTT.

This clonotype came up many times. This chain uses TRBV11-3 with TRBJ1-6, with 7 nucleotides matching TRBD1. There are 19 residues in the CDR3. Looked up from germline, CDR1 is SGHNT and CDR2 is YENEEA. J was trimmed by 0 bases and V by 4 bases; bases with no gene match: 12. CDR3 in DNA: TGTGCCAGCAGCTCAATAAAGACAGGGCGGACCTCCTATAATTCACCCCTCCACTTT. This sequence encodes CASSSIKTGRTSYNSPLHF.

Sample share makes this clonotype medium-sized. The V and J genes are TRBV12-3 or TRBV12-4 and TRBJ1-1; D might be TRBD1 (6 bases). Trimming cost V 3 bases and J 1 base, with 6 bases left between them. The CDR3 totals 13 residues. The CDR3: CASSLGQNTEAFF. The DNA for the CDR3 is TGTGCCAGCAGTTTGGGACAGAACACTGAAGCTTTCTTT.

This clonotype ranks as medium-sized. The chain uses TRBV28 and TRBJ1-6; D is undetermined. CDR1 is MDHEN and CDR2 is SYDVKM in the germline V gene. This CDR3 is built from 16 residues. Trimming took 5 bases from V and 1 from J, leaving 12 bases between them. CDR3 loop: CASSIRTDSYNSPLHF. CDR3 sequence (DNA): TGTGCCAGCAGTATACGGACCGATTCCTATAATTCACCCCTCCACTTT.

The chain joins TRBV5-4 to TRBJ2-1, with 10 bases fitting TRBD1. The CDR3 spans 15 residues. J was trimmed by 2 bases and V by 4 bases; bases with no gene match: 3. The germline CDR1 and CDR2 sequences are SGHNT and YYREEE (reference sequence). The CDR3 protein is CASSRTGGTYNEQFF. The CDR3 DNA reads TGTGCCAGCAGCAGGACAGGGGGTACCTACAATGAGCAGTTCTTC.

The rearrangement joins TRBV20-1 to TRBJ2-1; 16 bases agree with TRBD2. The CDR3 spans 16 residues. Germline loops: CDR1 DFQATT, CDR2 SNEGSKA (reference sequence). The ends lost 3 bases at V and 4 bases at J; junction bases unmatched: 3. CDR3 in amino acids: CSARGLAGGGYNEQFF. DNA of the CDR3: TGCAGTGCTAGGGGACTAGCGGGAGGGGGATACAATGAGCAGTTCTTC.

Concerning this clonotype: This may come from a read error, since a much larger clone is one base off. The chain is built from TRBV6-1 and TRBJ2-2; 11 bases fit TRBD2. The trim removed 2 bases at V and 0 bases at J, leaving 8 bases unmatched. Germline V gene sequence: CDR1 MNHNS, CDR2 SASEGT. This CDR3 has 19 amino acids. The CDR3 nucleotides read TGTGCCAGCAGTGAACGGCTAGCGGGAGGATGCACGAACACCGGGGAGCTGTTTTTT. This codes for CASSERLAGGCTNTGELFF.

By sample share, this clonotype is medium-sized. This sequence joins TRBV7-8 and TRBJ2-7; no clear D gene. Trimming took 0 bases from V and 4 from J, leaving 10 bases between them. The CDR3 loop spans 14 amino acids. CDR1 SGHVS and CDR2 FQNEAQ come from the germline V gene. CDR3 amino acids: CASSLARQGYEQYF. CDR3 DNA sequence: TGTGCCAGCAGCTTAGCGAGGCAAGGATACGAGCAGTACTTC.